Following are 31 T cell receptor beta chains from one sample sequenced in a study of graft-versus-host responses after intestinal transplantation. TCRdb's copy holds only in-frame clones and misses some; the assay was immunoSEQ multiplex PCR. The sample lists around 6,600 clones, around 24% seen once, with over 6% in the top ten. Responder cells labeled with CFSE (around 200,000) were co-plated with irradiated stimulator cells labeled with violet dye (around 200,000). The sequencing used alloreactive CD8+ T cells from a mixed lymphocyte reaction culture, collected before transplantation. This sample's subset: CFSE-low proliferating T cells sorted from roughly 6-day pre-transplant mixed lymphocyte reaction (GvH or HvG direction). The source of these receptors is a human patient who was an organ donor for intestinal transplantation.

V is TRBV4-1 and J is TRBJ2-7; D remains ambiguous. CDR1 MGHRA and CDR2 YSYEKL come from the germline V gene. The CDR3 runs to 16 residues. Trimming cost V 1 base and J 2 bases, with 15 bases left between them. The CDR3 loop is CASSQAQPALTYEQYF. In nucleotides, the CDR3 is TGCGCCAGCAGCCAAGCTCAGCCAGCTTTAACCTACGAGCAGTACTTC.

This sequence joins TRBV30 and TRBJ1-5; tentatively, D is TRBD1 (5 bases). This CDR3 is built from 15 residues. Trimming took 2 bases from V and 3 from J, leaving 14 bases between them. The germline gives CDR1 GTSNPN, CDR2 SVGIG (reference sequence). The CDR3 is CAWSLGGRNNQPQHF. CDR3 DNA sequence: TGTGCCTGGAGTCTGGGGGGTAGGAACAATCAGCCCCAGCATTTT.

This clone was seen a handful of times. V is TRBV9 and J is TRBJ1-1; maybe TRBD1 (6 bases). The CDR3 runs 15 residues. Germline V gene lookup returns CDR1 SGDLS and CDR2 YYNGEE. V was shortened by 0 bases and J by 8 bases, with 17 bases between the two germline ends. The CDR3 protein is CASSVGGTSVEEAFF. CDR3 nucleotide sequence: TGTGCCAGCAGCGTAGGGGGGACAAGTGTTGAAGAAGCTTTCTTT. Drawing the rest from reference TRBV9 and TRBJ1-1, the complete variable domain is DSGVTQTPKHLITATGQRVTLRCSPRSGDLSVYWYQQSLDQGLQFLIQYYNGEERAKGNILERFSAQQFPDLHSELNLSSLELGDSALYFCASSVGGTSVEEAFFGQGTRLTVV.

CDR3 bases: TGTGCCAGCACCTTGGGGGTGGAAGCTTTCTTT. Its protein is CASTLGVEAFF. This rearrangement joins TRBV6-5 to TRBJ1-1; tentatively, D is TRBD1 (5 bases). V lost 7 bases and J 8 bases, leaving 11 bases between the germline ends. CDR1 is MNHEY, CDR2 SVGAGI, per germline. The CDR3 is 11 amino acids.

By proportion, this clone is medium-sized. The chain recombines TRBV29-1 with TRBJ2-7, with 10 positions matching TRBD1. The trim removed 0 bases at V and 1 base at J, leaving 0 bases unmatched. Looked up from germline, CDR1 is SQVTM and CDR2 is ANQGSEA. The CDR3 is made up of 14 amino acids. The CDR3 nucleotides read TGCAGCGTTGAAGAGGGACAGGGGTCCTACGAGCAGTACTTC. The encoded protein is CSVEEGQGSYEQYF.

Only a few counts were recorded for this clone. The rearrangement links TRBV7-9 to TRBJ2-5; possibly TRBD1 for D (5 bases). The germline V gene has CDR1 SEHNR and CDR2 FQNEAQ (reference sequence). Between the trimmed V and J ends, which lost 6 bases and 2 bases, there was a span of 16 bases. The CDR3 extends over 15 amino acids. For the CDR3, the DNA is TGTGCCAGCAGTCGGGTCAGGGTTCTTCAAGAGACCCAGTACTTC. This encodes CASSRVRVLQETQYF.

This clone was recorded a few times. The chain employs TRBV5-5 and TRBJ2-7; tentative D call: TRBD2 (5 bases). In germline, CDR1 is SGHKS, CDR2 YYEKEE (reference sequence). The CDR3 consists of 18 residues. Trimming took 3 bases from V and 3 from J, leaving 25 bases between them. The CDR3 bases are TGTGCCAGCAGCTCCGGACGGGAACGGGTATTCCCGGTCTACGAGCAGTACTTC. This translates into CASSSGRERVFPVYEQYF.

By share, this clone ranks as large. This chain joins TRBV10-1 and TRBJ2-7; D might be TRBD1 (7 bases). The CDR3 runs 15 residues. V was clipped by 2 bases and J by 4 bases, with 15 bases between them. In germline, CDR1 is WNHNN, CDR2 SYGVQD (reference sequence). The CDR3 nucleotides read TGCGCCAGCAGTGAGGGGGGGACAGACCAGTACGAGCAGTACTTC. This translates into CASSEGGTDQYEQYF.

Judged by abundance, this clone is medium-sized. The gene calls are TRBV6-1 and TRBJ2-3; the D is unclear. Between the trimmed V and J ends, which lost 7 bases and 5 bases, there was a span of 4 bases. CDR1 and CDR2 (germline): MNHNS, SASEGT. The CDR3 extends over 10 amino acids. The chain's CDR3 is CASIGDTQYF. The DNA for the CDR3 is TGTGCCAGCATTGGAGATACGCAGTATTTT.

The chain uses TRBV18 and TRBJ2-1; weak D call: TRBD2 (6 bases). V was clipped by 4 bases and J by 9 bases, with 16 bases between them. The CDR3 runs to 14 residues. Germline loops: CDR1 KGHSH, CDR2 LQKENI. CDR3 nucleotides: TGTGCCAGCTCACTACACAGGCGGGGTAGTGAGCAGTTCTTC. It yields the protein CASSLHRRGSEQFF.

In the case of this clone: A much larger clone sits a single nucleotide away, making a read error possible. V and J are TRBV7-2 and TRBJ2-1, with a tentative D call TRBD1 (6 bases). This CDR3 has 15 amino acids. Per germline, CDR1 SGHTA and CDR2 FQGNSA. The germline V and J ends were trimmed by 5 bases and 7 bases, with 18 bases remaining between them. The CDR3 spells CASSPQYRDRNEQFF. CDR3 nucleotide sequence: TGTGCCAGCAGCCCCCAATACAGGGATAGGAATGAGCAGTTCTTC.

Within the sample, this clone is medium-sized. The chain is built from TRBV18 and TRBJ2-5; D is undetermined. Trimming left V 3 bases short and J 2 bases short, with 10 bases between. Germline assignment: CDR1 KGHSH and CDR2 LQKENI. This CDR3 region has 14 residues. The CDR3 loop is CASSPVGLQETQYF. The DNA for the CDR3 is TGTGCCAGCTCACCGGTAGGCTTACAAGAGACCCAGTACTTC.

This clone showed up just a few times. CDR3 in DNA: TGTGCCAGCAGTACAGATACGCAGTATTTT. Translating gives CASSTDTQYF. This rearrangement joins TRBV9 to TRBJ2-3; no definite D call. CDR1 SGDLS and CDR2 YYNGEE come from the germline V gene. The V end lost 5 bases, the J end lost 3 bases, and 1 base lay between the germline ends. CDR3 length equals 10 residues.

The chain combines TRBV19 with TRBJ2-7; 7 bases are shared with TRBD2. The germline gives CDR1 LNHDA, CDR2 SQIVND (reference sequence). V was clipped by 6 bases and J by 2 bases; unmatched bases: 10. CDR3 length equals 15 residues. This chain's CDR3 is CASSPGTTATYEQYF. The CDR3 coding sequence is TGTGCCAGTAGCCCGGGGACTACGGCGACCTACGAGCAGTACTTC. Full variable domain (outside the CDR3, taken from reference TRBV19 and TRBJ2-7): DGGITQSPKYLFRKEGQNVTLSCEQNLNHDAMYWYRQDPGQGLRLIYYSQIVNDFQKGDIAEGYSVSREKKESFPLTVTSAQKNPTAFYLCASSPGTTATYEQYFGPGTRLTVT.

The chain has TRBV7-9 and TRBJ2-1; D remains unclear. Germline-derived CDR1 and CDR2 are SEHNR and FQNEAQ (reference sequence). Trimming took 2 bases from V and 8 from J, leaving 10 bases between them. The CDR3 has 13 residues. CDR3 residues: CASSLMVGYEQFF. For the CDR3, the DNA is TGTGCCAGCAGCTTAATGGTTGGGTATGAGCAGTTCTTC.

In this sample, this clone turned up a few times. The chain joins TRBV7-9 to TRBJ2-7, with D tentatively TRBD1 or TRBD2 (6 bases each). The CDR3 covers 13 residues. Trimming shortened V by 5 bases and J by 6 bases, and 14 bases separated the two germline ends. Germline CDR1 SEHNR, CDR2 FQNEAQ (reference sequence). CDR3 loop: CASSPGGGREQYF. The CDR3 nucleotides read TGTGCCAGCAGCCCCGGGGGCGGTCGCGAGCAGTACTTC.

This clone was counted a few times. This CDR3 reads CASSLFTGSTEAFF. CDR3 bases: TGTGCCAGCAGTTTATTTACGGGGAGCACTGAAGCTTTCTTT. The V gene is TRBV6-5, the J gene TRBJ1-1; D is unclear. This CDR3 contains 14 residues. The V and J ends lost 4 bases and 4 bases respectively, with 13 bases between them. Germline assignment: CDR1 MNHEY and CDR2 SVGAGI.

In regard to this clone: One junction end disagrees with the germline gene, perhaps due to a read error. The chain joins TRBV5-1 to TRBJ2-6; D is perhaps TRBD1 (5 bases). Germline values: CDR1 SGHRS, CDR2 YFSETQ. The CDR3 is 14 residues long. CDR3 region: CASSWLSGANVPTF. CDR3 in DNA: TGCGCCAGCAGTTGGCTCTCTGGGGCCAACGTCCCGACTTTC. The full variable domain, its missing parts supplied by reference TRBV5-1 and TRBJ2-6, is KAGVTQTPRYLIKTRGQQVTLSCSPISGHRSVSWYQQTPGQGLQFLFEYFSETQRNKGNFPGRFSGRQFSNSRSEMNVSTLELGDSALYLCASSWLSGANVPTFGAGSRLTVL.

In its sample, this clone was seen a few times. This chain links TRBV4-3 with TRBJ1-2, with D maybe TRBD1 (5 bases). The CDR3 length is 15 residues. The V gene lost 3 bases and the J gene lost 5 bases, with 16 bases spanning the gap. Germline assignment: CDR1 LGHNA and CDR2 YSLEER. CDR3 protein: CASSQSLGGGYGYTF. The DNA for the CDR3 is TGCGCCAGCAGCCAGTCTCTGGGGGGGGGATATGGCTACACCTTC.

This clone was picked up a small number of times. V gene TRBV7-4 combines with J gene TRBJ1-5; no definite D call. This CDR3 contains 15 residues. Germline CDR1 SGHVT, CDR2 SQSDAQ. The V end was cut by 1 base, the J end by 0 bases, with 7 bases between. The DNA of the CDR3 is TGTGCCAGCAGCTTAGTGGAGGATAGCAATCAGCCCCAGCATTTT. As protein: CASSLVEDSNQPQHF. The full variable domain, rest sourced from reference TRBV7-4 and TRBJ1-5, is GAGVSQSPRYKVAKRGRDVALRCDSISGHVTLYWYRQTLGQGSEVLTYSQSDAQRDKSGRPSGRFSAERPERSVSTLKIQRTEQGDSAVYLCASSLVEDSNQPQHFGDGTRLSIL.

CDR3 sequence: CASSLAQGFYNEQFF. The CDR3 nucleotides read TGTGCCAGCAGCTTAGCACAGGGTTTCTACAATGAGCAGTTCTTC. The chain recombines TRBV7-2 with TRBJ2-1, with a weak D call TRBD1 (6 bases). The CDR3 consists of 15 residues. Trimming stripped 0 bases from V and 3 bases from J, with 9 bases between. Germline CDR1 SGHTA, CDR2 FQGNSA.

The chain links TRBV28 to TRBJ2-3; D is tentatively TRBD1 or TRBD2 (5 bases each). Trimming stripped 6 bases from V and 3 bases from J, with 22 bases between. The CDR3 length is 17 residues. Germline V gene lookup returns CDR1 MDHEN and CDR2 SYDVKM. The CDR3 DNA is TGTGCCAGCAGCATTAACCGGGACCCCTCCCGGACAGATACGCAGTATTTT. Amino acids: CASSINRDPSRTDTQYF.

In this sample, this clone turned up a few times. The chain carries TRBV4-3 and TRBJ2-7, with a tentative D call TRBD2 (5 bases). V was clipped by 2 bases and J by 2 bases, with 22 bases between them. Germline V gene lookup returns CDR1 LGHNA and CDR2 YSLEER. CDR3 length: 18 amino acids. Written as DNA, the CDR3 is TGCGCCAGCAGCCAACAAACCGCGAGAGGGATGGATCCCTACGAGCAGTACTTC. Translating gives CASSQQTARGMDPYEQYF.

The chain combines TRBV6-5 with TRBJ1-2; 7 positions match TRBD1. The CDR3 contains 13 residues. J was trimmed by 2 bases and V by 4 bases; bases with no gene match: 1. CDR1 and CDR2 from the germline V gene are MNHEY and SVGAGI. The CDR3 region is CASSLQGNYGYTF. The CDR3 DNA sequence: TGTGCCAGCAGTTTACAGGGGAACTATGGCTACACCTTC.

This rearrangement joins TRBV11-1 to TRBJ2-3; TRBD1 aligns across 7 bases. V shed 2 bases, J shed 2 bases, and the junction held 4 bases outside the gene matches. Germline V lookup: CDR1 SGHAT, CDR2 FQDESV (reference sequence). This CDR3 comprises 15 residues. The CDR3 reads CASSLTTGVTDTQYF. As DNA, the CDR3 is TGTGCCAGCAGCTTAACCACAGGGGTCACAGATACGCAGTATTTT. The full variable domain, with the rest looked up from reference TRBV11-1 and TRBJ2-3, is EAEVAQSPRYKITEKSQAVAFWCDPISGHATLYWYRQILGQGPELLVQFQDESVVDDSQLPKDRFSAERLKGVDSTLKIQPAELGDSAMYLCASSLTTGVTDTQYFGPGTRLTVL.

Turning to this clone: This may arise from a read error, as a much more abundant clone is one base away. This chain connects TRBV5-6 to TRBJ2-5; no reliable D call. Germline loops: CDR1 SGHDT, CDR2 YYEEEE. This CDR3 is 12 amino acids long. Trimming removed 1 base at V and 1 base at J, with 2 bases between. The chain's CDR3 is CASSLPQETQYF. CDR3 nucleotide sequence: TGTGCCAGCAGCTTGCCCCAAGAGACCCAGTACTTC. Based on the CDR3 plus reference TRBV5-6 and TRBJ2-5, the full variable domain is DAGVTQSPTHLIKTRGQQVTLRCSPKSGHDTVSWYQQALGQGPQFIFQYYEEEERQRGNFPDRFSGHQFPNYSSELNVNALLLGDSALYLCASSLPQETQYFGPGTRLLVL.

This clone is labeled as large. The chain recombines TRBV30 with TRBJ1-1; 7 bases agree with TRBD1. Trimming took 3 bases from V and 4 from J; bases not matched to a gene: 8. The CDR3 is made up of 14 amino acids. CDR1 and CDR2 from the germline V gene are GTSNPN and SVGIG (reference sequence). CDR3 nucleotides: TGTGCCTGGAGATCATTAGGGGGCGGCACTGAAGCTTTCTTT. It yields the protein CAWRSLGGGTEAFF.

The CDR3 DNA reads as TGTGCCAGCAGCTTAACCTCCTACAATGAGCAGTTCTTC. Encoded protein: CASSLTSYNEQFF. This chain connects TRBV9 to TRBJ2-1; D is ambiguous. V was trimmed by 4 bases and J by 0 bases, leaving 5 bases between them. This CDR3 has 13 amino acids. Germline V gives CDR1 SGDLS, CDR2 YYNGEE.

This chain joins TRBV15 and TRBJ2-7; TRBD1 matches 9 bases. This CDR3 has 16 residues. V shed 0 bases and J 2 bases; nucleotides not matched to a gene: 5. CDR1 is LNHNV and CDR2 is YYDKDF in the germline V gene (reference sequence). DNA for the CDR3: TGTGCCACCAGCAGAGATCTGGGACAGGGCACCTACGAGCAGTACTTC. It is translated as CATSRDLGQGTYEQYF.

This clone showed up just a few times. The chain employs TRBV27 and TRBJ2-7; 10 bases agree with TRBD1. Per the germline V gene, CDR1 is MNHEY and CDR2 is SMNVEV (reference sequence). Trimming took 5 bases from V and 3 from J; bases not matched to a gene: 7. This CDR3 is built from 15 residues. The CDR3 reads CASSEPGTGVYEQYF. The CDR3 nucleotides read TGTGCCAGCAGTGAACCGGGGACAGGGGTCTACGAGCAGTACTTC.

With respect to this clone: Given a far larger clone just one base away, this is likely a sequencing read error. Other DNA sequences within the sample encode an identical CDR3. The rearrangement uses TRBV6-5 and TRBJ1-2; the D gene is possibly TRBD1 (5 bases). The ends were cut back, 1 base at V and 8 bases at J, with 14 bases in the middle. This CDR3 has 14 residues. Germline V lookup: CDR1 MNHEY, CDR2 SVGAGI. CDR3 DNA sequence: TGTGCCAGCAGTTACTATGGGGGATCCTACGGCTACACCTTC. Its translation: CASSYYGGSYGYTF.